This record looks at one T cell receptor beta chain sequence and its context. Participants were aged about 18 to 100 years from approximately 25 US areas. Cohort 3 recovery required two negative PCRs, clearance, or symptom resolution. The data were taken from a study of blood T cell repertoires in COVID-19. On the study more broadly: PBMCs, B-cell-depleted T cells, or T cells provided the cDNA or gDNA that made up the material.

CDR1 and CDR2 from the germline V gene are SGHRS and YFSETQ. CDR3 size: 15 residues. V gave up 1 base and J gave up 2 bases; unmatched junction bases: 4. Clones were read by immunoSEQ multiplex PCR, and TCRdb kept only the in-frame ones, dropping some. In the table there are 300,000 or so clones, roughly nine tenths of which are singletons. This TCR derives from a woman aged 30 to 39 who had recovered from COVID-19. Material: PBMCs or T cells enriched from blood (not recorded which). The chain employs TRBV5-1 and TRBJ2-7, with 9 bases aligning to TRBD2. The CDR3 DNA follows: TGCGCCAGCAGCTTGTTGGCTAGCGGGACCTACGAGCAGTACTTC. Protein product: CASSLLASGTYEQYF.